This T cell receptor beta chain comes out of a study of T cells in narcolepsy. This clone was counted only a few times. The CDR3 runs 13 residues. Germline V gene sequence: CDR1 LNHDA, CDR2 SQIVND (reference sequence). V was clipped by 5 bases and J by 7 bases, with 14 bases between them. Profiled with immunoSEQ multiplex PCR; TCRdb holds only in-frame clones, not every one. The sample holds about 31,000 clones; about 77% are singletons and the top ten take approximately 1.1%. The sample was CD45RA- memory CD4+ T cells from PBMCs. This chain uses TRBV19 with TRBJ1-2; a possible D gene is TRBD1 (5 bases). This sequence was found in a human donor with narcolepsy. CDR3 sequence (DNA): TGTGCCAGTAGTGCCCAGAGGGGTCTTGGCTACACCTTC. This encodes CASSAQRGLGYTF.